This TCR beta chain came from a study of tumor-infiltrating lymphocytes in primary liver carcinoma. Study conclusions and caveats: The proportion of top clones found throughout all five tumor regions was only about 7-25%. The top-250-clone fraction was significantly higher in tumors than in blood (p = 0.039).

Total RNA (around 0.45 ug) served as template for TCR beta cDNA synthesis primed by a constant-region primer. ARM-PCR was slightly modified, and three nested multiplex PCR rounds with it gave rise to the TCR beta libraries. PCR rounds one and two used TRBV1-TRBV30 forward primers with a C-beta reverse primer for roughly 9 cycles each. Using its own MiXCR run on the multiplex PCR reads, TCRdb lists one record per CDR3 protein. The sample contains 40,000 to 45,000 distinct CDR3 sequences, around 66% of which appear only once. Turning to this clonotype: Its specificity is not known. Compared with germline, one end of the junction differs, possibly owing to a read error.

Taking about 19-31 mg of unsorted bulk tissue, the authors co-extracted RNA and DNA. Surgical resection served as treatment for the primary liver carcinoma of these patients. Tumor samples were assessed, and every one had over 85% viable tumor cells. The germline CDR1 and CDR2 sequences are LGHNA and YNFKEQ. The CDR3 covers 16 residues. Sequenced input: liver tumor tissue from sampling region 2. Subset defined: tumor region T2, inferior pole. The chain combines TRBV4-2 with TRBJ2-1; 9 nucleotides line up with TRBD2. This clonotype was sampled from a man aged 40-55 years with primary liver carcinoma and hepatitis B virus infection. The CDR3 region is CAGSPLGGRADNEQFF. The CDR3 DNA is TGTGCCGGCAGCCCATTGGGCGGGAGGGCGGACAATGAGCAGTTCTTC.